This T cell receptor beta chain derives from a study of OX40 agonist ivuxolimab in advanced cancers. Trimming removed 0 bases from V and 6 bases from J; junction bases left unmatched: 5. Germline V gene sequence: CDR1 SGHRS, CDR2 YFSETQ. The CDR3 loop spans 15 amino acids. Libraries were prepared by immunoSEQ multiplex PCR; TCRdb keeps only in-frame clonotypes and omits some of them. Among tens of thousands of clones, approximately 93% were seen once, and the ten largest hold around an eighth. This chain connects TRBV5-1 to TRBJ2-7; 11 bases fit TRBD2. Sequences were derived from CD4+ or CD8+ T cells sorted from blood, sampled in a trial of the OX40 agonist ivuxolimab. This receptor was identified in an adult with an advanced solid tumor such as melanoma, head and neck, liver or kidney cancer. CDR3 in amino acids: CASSLAISGRGEQYF. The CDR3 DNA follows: TGCGCCAGCAGCTTGGCGATTAGCGGGAGGGGCGAGCAGTACTTC.